Listed here are 26 T cell receptor beta chains from one sample, sequenced in a study of blood T cell repertoires in COVID-19. The table came from immunoSEQ multiplex PCR; TCRdb's copy has only in-frame clones and leaves some out. The data contain 85,000 to 110,000 clones, over 75% of them singletons. The sequencing sample was made of peripheral blood. Every receptor here comes from a human donor in a cohort sampled during active or convalescent COVID-19.

The rearrangement joins TRBV11-2 to TRBJ1-5, with D possibly being TRBD1 (5 bases). The CDR3 has 15 residues. Germline assignment: CDR1 SGHAT and CDR2 FQNNGV. V was cut by 1 base and J by 3 bases, with 10 bases left in between. The CDR3, as DNA: TGTGCCAGCAGCTTAGGACAGACCTACAATCAGCCCCAGCATTTT. Amino acids: CASSLGQTYNQPQHF.

The V and J genes are TRBV24-1 and TRBJ1-6, with D possibly matching TRBD1 (6 bases). The germline V gene encodes CDR1 KGHDR and CDR2 SFDVKD. This CDR3 region has 14 residues. The V gene lost 9 bases and the J gene lost 7 bases, with 15 bases spanning the gap. CDR3 in DNA: TGTGCCACCCAATCAGGGGTTGACAATTCACCCCTCCACTTT. Protein product: CATQSGVDNSPLHF.

The rearrangement links TRBV12-3 or TRBV12-4 to TRBJ1-5; no firm D call. Trimming removed 3 bases from V and 5 bases from J, with 8 bases in between. This CDR3 is 13 amino acids long. This CDR3 is CASSFDKHQPQHF. CDR3 in DNA: TGTGCCAGCAGTTTCGACAAGCATCAGCCCCAGCATTTT.

This clone was seen once. The genes are TRBV9 and TRBJ1-2, with D maybe TRBD1 (6 bases). The V end was cut by 0 bases, the J end by 5 bases, with 11 bases between. Germline lookup yields CDR1 SGDLS and CDR2 YYNGEE. CDR3 length equals 14 residues. The CDR3 nucleotides are TGTGCCAGCAGCGTAGGTTCAGGGGTGTATGGCTACACCTTC. Amino acid sequence: CASSVGSGVYGYTF.

The genes are TRBV3-1 (or the pseudogene TRBV3-2) and TRBJ1-2; a possible D gene is TRBD1 (5 bases). The CDR3 extends over 18 amino acids. Germline CDR1 reads LGHDT; CDR2 reads YNNKEL (reference sequence). Trimming left V 0 bases short and J 3 bases short, with 20 bases between. The CDR3 DNA is TGTGCCAGCAGCCAAGAGCTAGGGGTGCCGAAAGTCGACTATGGCTACACCTTC. Its protein is CASSQELGVPKVDYGYTF.

The rearrangement links TRBV6-2 or TRBV6-3 to TRBJ1-4; no definite D call. V shed 4 bases and J shed 6 bases, with 15 bases lying between them. The CDR3 consists of 15 residues. Germline CDR1 and CDR2: MNHEY and SVGEGT. This CDR3 is CASSSIGKTDEKLFF. The CDR3 DNA is TGTGCCAGCAGTTCGATCGGGAAAACAGATGAAAAACTGTTTTTT.

V gene TRBV7-2 combines with J gene TRBJ2-5, with D possibly matching TRBD2 (5 bases). Trimming pared 4 bases from V and 3 bases from J, leaving 15 bases between. The CDR3 consists of 15 residues. Germline-derived CDR1 and CDR2 are SGHTA and FQGNSA. The CDR3 protein is CASSSFRLAEETQYF. DNA of the CDR3: TGTGCCAGCAGCTCATTTCGCCTAGCCGAAGAGACCCAGTACTTC.

This sequence joins TRBV6-2 or TRBV6-3 and TRBJ2-2; D call uncertain. Trimming pared 4 bases from V and 3 bases from J, leaving 9 bases between. Germline values: CDR1 MNHEY, CDR2 SVGEGT. This CDR3 contains 14 residues. The CDR3 sequence: CASSLYSYTGELFF. The CDR3 bases are TGTGCCAGCAGTTTGTACAGTTACACCGGGGAGCTGTTTTTT.

The chain is built from TRBV6-5 and TRBJ1-4, with D uncertain. This CDR3 is built from 12 residues. V lost 6 bases to trimming and J lost 4 bases, with 6 bases between them. Per germline, CDR1 MNHEY and CDR2 SVGAGI. The CDR3: CASSRNNEKLFF. CDR3 in DNA: TGTGCCAGCAGCAGGAATAATGAAAAACTGTTTTTT.

The J gene is TRBJ2-1, the V gene TRBV18; D not certain. V lost 6 bases and J lost 3, with 9 bases in between. The CDR3 loop spans 13 amino acids. Germline V CDR1 and CDR2: KGHSH, LQKENI. Here the CDR3 reads CASSLLGYNEQFF. Here the CDR3 DNA reads TGTGCCAGCTCCCTGCTAGGCTACAATGAGCAGTTCTTC.

The gene calls are TRBV5-4 and TRBJ1-3; maybe TRBD1 (6 bases). V was shortened by 0 bases and J by 0 bases, with 10 bases between the two germline ends. Germline assignment: CDR1 SGHNT and CDR2 YYREEE (reference sequence). This CDR3 is built from 16 residues. DNA of the CDR3: TGTGCCAGCAGCTTGGGAGGGGACATCTCTGGAAACACCATATATTTT. It specifies CASSLGGDISGNTIYF.

The chain carries TRBV30 and TRBJ1-5; TRBD1 agrees at 8 bases. With V trimmed by 2 bases and J by 6 bases, 9 bases remained unmatched. The CDR3 runs to 15 residues. CDR1 GTSNPN and CDR2 SVGIG come from the germline V gene (reference sequence). Written as DNA, the CDR3 is TGTGCCTGGAGTTCACGTGACAGGGGCAGTCAGCCCCAGCATTTT. Translated: CAWSSRDRGSQPQHF.

The J gene is TRBJ2-1, the V gene TRBV5-6; D is uncertain. The V end lost 4 bases, the J end lost 2 bases, and 13 bases lay between the germline ends. CDR3 length: 15 residues. Germline lookup yields CDR1 SGHDT and CDR2 YYEEEE. CDR3 nucleotide sequence: TGTGCCAGCAGCCTCCGACTGGTTGCCTACAATGAGCAGTTCTTC. It translates to CASSLRLVAYNEQFF.

This chain links TRBV5-4 with TRBJ1-1; D unresolved. This CDR3 has 15 amino acids. Trimming removed 4 bases from V and 2 bases from J, with 15 bases in between. Germline loops: CDR1 SGHNT, CDR2 YYREEE (reference sequence). CDR3 DNA sequence: TGTGCCAGCAGCCCCCCAGACGCGGGAAACACTGAAGCTTTCTTT. Amino acid sequence: CASSPPDAGNTEAFF.

Only a few counts were recorded for this clone. The chain employs TRBV3-1 (or the pseudogene TRBV3-2) and TRBJ1-4, with TRBD1 matching 8 bases. The length of the CDR3 is 13 residues. Germline assignment: CDR1 LGHDT and CDR2 YNNKEL (reference sequence). V trimming: 5 bases; J trimming: 6 bases; junction bases outside the gene matches: 2. Here the CDR3 reads CASSDRGHEKLFF. The DNA for the CDR3 is TGTGCCAGCAGCGACAGGGGTCATGAAAAACTGTTTTTT.

The rearrangement joins TRBV5-1 to TRBJ1-6; TRBD1 matches 7 bases. The CDR3 consists of 14 residues. CDR1 is SGHRS and CDR2 is YFSETQ in the germline V gene. V shed 6 bases, J shed 14 bases, and the junction held 14 bases outside the gene matches. CDR3 in amino acids: CASKRGEGAVSLHF. CDR3 DNA sequence: TGCGCCAGCAAGAGGGGAGAGGGGGCAGTCTCCCTCCACTTT.

V is TRBV15 and J is TRBJ1-5; 8 bases are a match to TRBD1. CDR3 length: 18 amino acids. Germline CDR1 is LNHNV and CDR2 is YYDKDF (reference sequence). V was pared by 3 bases and J by 2 bases, with 12 bases of the junction left unmatched. The CDR3 spells CATSREGTLQGGNQPQHF. The DNA of the CDR3 is TGTGCCACCAGCAGGGAAGGAACTCTACAGGGGGGCAATCAGCCCCAGCATTTT.

This rearrangement joins TRBV19 to TRBJ1-5; no firm D call. Germline V gene data show CDR1 as LNHDA and CDR2 as SQIVND (reference sequence). The CDR3 is 15 amino acids. The V end was cut by 6 bases, the J end by 0 bases, with 12 bases between. The CDR3: CASSAAVYSNQPQHF. The CDR3 DNA follows: TGTGCCAGTAGCGCGGCAGTATATAGCAATCAGCCCCAGCATTTT.

The chain joins TRBV10-3 to TRBJ1-5, with 11 bases identical to TRBD1. After removal of 5 bases from V and 4 bases from J, the junction contained 7 bases not matched to a gene. The CDR3 consists of 16 residues. CDR1 is ENHRY and CDR2 is SYGVKD in the germline V gene. CDR3 in DNA: TGTGCCATCAGTCCCGGGACAGGGGGTTCAAATCAGCCCCAGCATTTT. Amino acid sequence: CAISPGTGGSNQPQHF.

V usage is TRBV4-2 and J usage is TRBJ1-1, with TRBD1 identical over 7 bases. CDR3 size: 15 residues. Unmatched junction bases numbered 7, after V lost 4 bases and J lost 2 bases. Per germline, CDR1 LGHNA and CDR2 YNFKEQ. CDR3 sequence: CASSRETGTNTEAFF. CDR3 DNA: TGTGCCAGCAGCCGAGAGACAGGGACAAACACTGAAGCTTTCTTT.

The chain employs TRBV6-5 and TRBJ1-1; a possible D gene is TRBD1 (5 bases). Trimming pared 6 bases from V and 6 bases from J, leaving 20 bases between. This CDR3 is built from 15 residues. Germline lookup yields CDR1 MNHEY and CDR2 SVGAGI. CDR3 nucleotide sequence: TGTGCCAGCAGAGCTAATCAACAGGTTAGTCCTGAAGCTTTCTTT. Protein: CASRANQQVSPEAFF.

The chain employs TRBV9 and TRBJ2-3; 15 bases align to TRBD2. V was clipped by 0 bases and J by 2 bases; unmatched bases: 7. CDR3 size: 19 residues. CDR1 and CDR2 (germline): SGDLS, YYNGEE. In DNA form, the CDR3 reads TGTGCCAGCAGCGTAGAAGGGACTAGCGGGGGGCTTACCACAGATACGCAGTATTTT. It codes for CASSVEGTSGGLTTDTQYF.

The chain carries TRBV19 and TRBJ1-2; a weak D match, TRBD1 (5 bases). The CDR3 totals 16 residues. CDR1 LNHDA and CDR2 SQIVND come from the germline V gene (reference sequence). The germline V and J ends were trimmed by 1 base and 1 base, with 13 bases remaining between them. The CDR3 coding sequence is TGTGCCAGTAGTATAGGGGGTCAGGGCGATAACTATGGCTACACCTTC. It yields the protein CASSIGGQGDNYGYTF.

V is TRBV2 and J is TRBJ2-4; tentative D call: TRBD2 (6 bases). The CDR3 contains 16 residues. Germline loops: CDR1 SNHLY, CDR2 FYNNEI. V lost 0 bases and J 5 bases, leaving 14 bases between the germline ends. CDR3 sequence (DNA): TGTGCCAGCAGTGAAGCGCTTGGGGGGACCCAAAACATTCAGTACTTC. Amino acids: CASSEALGGTQNIQYF.

The rearrangement links TRBV28 to TRBJ2-7; D not resolved. V lost 1 base and J lost 7, with 14 bases in between. In germline, CDR1 is MDHEN, CDR2 SYDVKM. CDR3 length: 14 residues. The CDR3 DNA reads as TGTGCCAGCAGTTTATACTCGTCACCTCGGGAGCAGTACTTC. Its protein is CASSLYSSPREQYF.

The V gene is TRBV23-1, the J gene TRBJ1-6; 7 nucleotides match TRBD1. TRBV23-1 is an open reading frame whose function is uncertain. CDR3 size: 15 residues. The trim removed 7 bases at V and 9 bases at J, leaving 12 bases unmatched. CDR3 DNA sequence: TGCGCCAGCAAGAAGGGACAGAAAGTCCCTTCACCCCTCCACTTT. It translates to CASKKGQKVPSPLHF.